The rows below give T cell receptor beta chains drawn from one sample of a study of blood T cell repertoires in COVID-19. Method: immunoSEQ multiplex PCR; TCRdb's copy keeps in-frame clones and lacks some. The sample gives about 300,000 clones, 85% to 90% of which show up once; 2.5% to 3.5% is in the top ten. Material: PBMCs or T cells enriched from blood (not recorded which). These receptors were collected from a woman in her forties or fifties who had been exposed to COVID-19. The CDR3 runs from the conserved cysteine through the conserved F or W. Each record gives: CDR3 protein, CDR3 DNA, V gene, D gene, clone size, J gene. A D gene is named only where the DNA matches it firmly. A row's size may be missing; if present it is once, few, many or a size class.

CASSRGLAEGTGELFF TGCGCCAGCAGCCGCGGACTAGCTGAGGGAACCGGGGAGCTGTTTTTT TRBV5-1 TRBD2 . TRBJ2-2
CASSLVQGNAGNTIYF TGTGCCAGCAGCTTGGTGCAGGGGAACGCTGGAAACACCATATATTTT TRBV5-4 . . TRBJ1-3
CASSIEQGMETQYF TGTGCCAGCAGTATTGAACAGGGTATGGAGACCCAGTACTTC TRBV2 . . TRBJ2-5
CASSQDGTDTQYF TGTGCCAGCAGCCAAGACGGGACAGATACGCAGTATTTT TRBV4-2 . . TRBJ2-3
CASSKGTGVIQPQHF TGTGCCAGCAGTAAGGGGACAGGGGTAATTCAGCCCCAGCATTTT TRBV6-5 TRBD1 . TRBJ1-5
CASSETTGGGTDTQYF TGTGCCAGCAGCGAGACGACAGGGGGCGGCACAGATACGCAGTATTTT TRBV9 TRBD1 . TRBJ2-3
CASSGGQGGGYGYTF TGTGCCAGCAGCGGCGGACAGGGAGGGGGCTATGGCTACACCTTC TRBV6-5 TRBD1 . TRBJ1-2
CASDTGGSYNEQFF TGCGCCAGCGACACAGGGGGCTCCTACAATGAGCAGTTCTTC TRBV5-1 TRBD1 . TRBJ2-1
CASSYWQGSYEQYF TGTGCCAGCAGTTACTGGCAGGGGAGCTACGAGCAGTACTTC TRBV6-5 . . TRBJ2-7
CASTPPSRGPGNTIYF TGTGCCAGCACCCCCCCGAGCAGGGGACCCGGAAACACCATATATTTT TRBV5-5 . . TRBJ1-3
CATSDLTGGSNEQFF TGTGCCACCAGTGATTTGACAGGGGGGTCCAATGAGCAGTTCTTC TRBV24-1 TRBD1 . TRBJ2-1
CASSLLEGGSTDTQYF TGTGCCAGCTCACTACTTGAGGGGGGGAGCACAGATACGCAGTATTTT TRBV18 . . TRBJ2-3
CASSWGGFETQYF TGCGCCAGCAGCTGGGGAGGGTTCGAGACCCAGTACTTC TRBV4-1 TRBD2 . TRBJ2-5
CASSLGPSGGSETQYF TGTGCCAGCAGCTTAGGCCCTAGCGGGGGGTCGGAAACCCAGTACTTC TRBV7-2 TRBD2 . TRBJ2-5
CASSQQQGNTIYF TGCGCCAGCAGCCAACAACAGGGGAACACCATATATTTT TRBV4-1 TRBD1 few TRBJ1-3
CASSEVPGQGKHF TGTGCCAGCAGTGAAGTTCCGGGACAGGGGAAGCATTTT TRBV2 TRBD1 . TRBJ1-5
CASQVTPATNEKLFF TGCGCCAGCCAGGTCACGCCCGCAACTAATGAAAAACTGTTTTTT TRBV5-1 . . TRBJ1-4
CSVEVPGSNQPQHF TGCAGCGTTGAGGTCCCAGGGAGCAATCAGCCCCAGCATTTT TRBV29-1 . . TRBJ1-5
CASSPGIAGDSPLHF TGTGCCAGCTCACCAGGGATCGCAGGGGATTCACCCCTCCACTTT TRBV18 . . TRBJ1-6
CASSLDPGQPQHF TGTGCCAGCAGCTTAGATCCGGGGCAGCCCCAGCATTTT TRBV7-9 . many TRBJ1-5